The T cell receptor beta chain under discussion was sequenced for a study of T cell changes during pregnancy in multiple sclerosis. The protocol was immunoSEQ multiplex PCR, while the TCRdb copy is restricted to in-frame clones and leaves out a portion. The table includes more than 45,000 clones, 85% to 95% detected once. V lost 5 bases, J lost 4 bases, and 9 bases stayed unmatched. Germline loops: CDR1 LNHDA, CDR2 SQIVND (reference sequence). CDR3 length: 16 amino acids. The gene calls are TRBV19 and TRBJ1-5, with 9 bases lining up with TRBD1. This clonotype was obtained from a female donor with multiple sclerosis, enrolled in a pregnancy study. The sample consisted of CD4+ T cells from peripheral blood mononuclear cells, taken in the second trimester of pregnancy. Here the CDR3 DNA reads TGTGCCAGTAGTCCTCTGGGACAGGGACAAAATCAGCCCCAGCATTTT. It translates to CASSPLGQGQNQPQHF. Full variable domain (outside the CDR3, taken from reference TRBV19 and TRBJ1-5): DGGITQSPKYLFRKEGQNVTLSCEQNLNHDAMYWYRQDPGQGLRLIYYSQIVNDFQKGDIAEGYSVSREKKESFPLTVTSAQKNPTAFYLCASSPLGQGQNQPQHFGDGTRLSIL.